This is a list of T cell receptor beta chains from one sample in a study of T cells of healthy individuals. TCRdb re-called the 5' RACE reads with MiXCR, one entry per CDR3 protein. The sample holds about 41,000 distinct CDR3 sequences, 4% to 5% seen once. Receptors were obtained from a human donor in good health. Each CDR3 is given with its conserved first and last residue. The D gene is left open where the match is weak. The size entry gives once, few, many, or a class for an expanded clone.

V	size	D	J	CDR3	DNA
TRBV25-1	many	.	TRBJ1-5	CASREGNQPQHF	TGTGCCAGCAGGGAGGGAAATCAGCCCCAGCATTTT
TRBV4-1	few	TRBD1	TRBJ1-2	CASSHYGQGIYGYTF	TGCGCCAGCAGCCATTACGGACAGGGGATATATGGCTACACCTTC
TRBV6-2/TRBV6-3	many	.	TRBJ1-5	CASSSGAGNQPQHF	TGTGCCAGCAGCTCCGGCGCCGGCAATCAGCCCCAGCATTTT
TRBV18	few	.	TRBJ1-4	CASSPLRQRKKLFF	TGTGCCAGCTCACCACTACGACAGAGAAAAAAACTGTTTTTT
TRBV6-5	many	.	TRBJ1-2	CASSPDRWNYGYTF	TGTGCCAGCTCTCCCGACAGGTGGAACTATGGCTACACCTTC
TRBV6-1	many	TRBD2	TRBJ2-4	CASSEAILAWNIQYF	TGTGCCAGCAGTGAAGCTATACTAGCGTGGAACATTCAGTACTTC
TRBV6-1	many	TRBD1	TRBJ1-5	CASSRQGNQPQHF	TGTGCCAGCAGTAGACAGGGGAATCAGCCCCAGCATTTT
TRBV2	many	TRBD2	TRBJ2-3	CASSGAGARTDTQYF	TGTGCCAGCAGCGGAGCGGGGGCGCGCACAGATACGCAGTATTTT
TRBV20-1	many	.	TRBJ2-6	CSARQSSGANVLTF	TGCAGTGCCAGACAGTCCTCTGGGGCCAACGTCCTGACTTTC
TRBV10-3	many	.	TRBJ1-1	CAINNRVGTEAFF	TGTGCCATCAACAACAGGGTAGGCACTGAAGCTTTCTTT
TRBV20-1	many	TRBD1	TRBJ1-2	CSARVAGGSYGYTF	TGCAGTGCTAGAGTGGCAGGGGGAAGCTATGGCTACACCTTC
TRBV29-1	many	TRBD1	TRBJ2-3	CSVEGGTGSTDTQYF	TGCAGCGTTGAAGGGGGGACAGGGAGCACAGATACGCAGTATTTT
TRBV4-1	many	.	TRBJ2-1	CASSQPRDSQNNEQFF	TGCGCCAGCAGCCAACCCCGGGACTCCCAAAACAATGAGCAGTTCTTC
TRBV27	few	.	TRBJ2-5	CASSFNRARSETQYF	TGTGCCAGCAGTTTTAACAGGGCCCGCTCAGAGACCCAGTACTTC
TRBV5-1	few	.	TRBJ1-4	CASRPLAESPEKLFF	TGCGCCAGCAGGCCTCTGGCGGAGTCACCTGAAAAACTGTTTTTT
TRBV7-6	few	.	TRBJ1-1	CASSLVGGSDTEAFF	TGTGCCAGCAGCTTAGTCGGGGGGTCGGACACTGAAGCTTTCTTT